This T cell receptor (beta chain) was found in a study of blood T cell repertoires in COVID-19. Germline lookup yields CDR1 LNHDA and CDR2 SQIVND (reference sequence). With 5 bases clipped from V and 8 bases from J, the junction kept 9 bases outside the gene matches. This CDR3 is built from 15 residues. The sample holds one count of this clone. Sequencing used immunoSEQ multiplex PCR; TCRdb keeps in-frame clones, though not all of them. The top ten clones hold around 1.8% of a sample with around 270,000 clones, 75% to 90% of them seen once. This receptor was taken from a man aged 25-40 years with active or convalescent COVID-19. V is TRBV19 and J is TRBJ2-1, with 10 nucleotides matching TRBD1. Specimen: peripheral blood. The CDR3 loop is CASSDPGQGMHEQFF. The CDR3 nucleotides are TGTGCCAGTAGTGATCCGGGACAGGGGATGCATGAGCAGTTCTTC.